The clone carrying this T cell receptor beta chain came up many times. The antigen remains unidentified. The source of the sample is a study of T cells after yellow fever vaccination. Study-level results: Clonotypes found in both CD4 and CD8 compartments made up a small share. Most primary-vaccination clones recurred post-booster (more than 95% CD4, roughly 87% CD8).

The CDR3 contains 17 residues. Germline values: CDR1 MGHRA, CDR2 YSYEKL. Germline trimming cut 5 bases from V and 6 bases from J; bases unmatched to any gene: 12. 5'RACE template switching added a universal primer site and UMIs to TCR cDNA. TCRdb recomputed calls from the 5' RACE reads with MiXCR, one row per CDR3 protein. The sample carries about 60,000 distinct CDR3 sequences, about 6.6% recorded once. The J gene is TRBJ2-2, the V gene TRBV4-1; the match to TRBD1 covers 10 bases. The sequencing used CD8+ T cells sorted from PBMCs, collected on the day of the first yellow fever vaccination. The TCR was taken from a man younger than 35 who received the YFV17D yellow fever vaccine. The CDR3 loop reads CASSSPLATGGPGELFF. Here the CDR3 DNA reads TGCGCCAGCAGCTCACCCCTCGCGACAGGGGGCCCCGGGGAGCTGTTTTTT.